This record concerns one T cell receptor (beta chain) sequence. Antigen: not known. This entry is derived from a study of T cells in tuberculosis. Whole-study context: The T cells targeted glucose monomycolate, a mycobacterial lipid, via CD1B. Samples predate treatment or fall within its first 7 days.

Measured with immunoSEQ multiplex PCR; TCRdb has only the in-frame clones, and not every one. This sample yields tens of thousands of clones, of which under 95% are seen a single time; around 7% belongs to the top ten. Time point specified: new active TB diagnosis, blood taken before or within 7 days of starting treatment. Whole-study results and caveats: Smaller alpha distances in active tuberculosis partly reflected shorter CDR3-alpha lengths.

CDR1 MNHNS and CDR2 SASEGT come from the germline V gene. The ends were cut back, 6 bases at V and 1 base at J, with 15 bases in the middle. This CDR3 has 15 amino acids. The rearrangement links TRBV6-1 to TRBJ1-2; D possibly corresponds to TRBD1 (6 bases). This clonotype was sampled from an adult with tuberculosis. Sequences were derived from PBMCs, sampled at tuberculosis diagnosis. The CDR3 DNA reads as TGTGCCAGCAGGGAAAAACAGGGAATTAACTATGGCTACACCTTC. It encodes CASREKQGINYGYTF.